Listed below are T cell receptor beta chains from one sample, sequenced in a study of siplizumab effects on memory and regulatory T cells. Here immunoSEQ multiplex PCR was the method, and the copy in TCRdb shows in-frame clones only, minus some. The sample gives over 100,000 clones, 92% of which show up once; under 0.75% is in the top ten. Sequenced input: Tregs sorted from blood. Receptor source: a human donor in good health. Both conserved end residues are part of each CDR3.

>TRBJ1-2|TRBV27
CASSPRQGLGYGYTF
>TRBJ1-2|TRBV6-5
CASISPGRQSTF
>TRBJ2-6|TRBV18
CASSPSGTGANVLTF
>TRBJ1-3|TRBV7-9
CASRLRAGNTIYF
>TRBJ1-2|TRBV7-9
CASSLGQTGGYGYTF
>TRBJ2-5|TRBV10-3
CATSPGVQGETQYF
>TRBJ1-2|TRBV19
CASSTWTGAHGYTF
>TRBJ1-5|TRBV6-1
CASSDVQGVRPQHF
>TRBJ2-3|TRBV5-1
CASSLASGTGDTQYF
>TRBJ2-4|TRBV6-5
CASSRGKDRGPEYF
>TRBJ1-2|TRBV6-1
CASTQQQNYGYTF
>TRBJ2-7|TRBV10-3
CAISERLAGGPYEQYF
>TRBJ2-7|TRBV5-1
CASSFWAGYEQYF
>TRBJ2-7|TRBV7-2
CASSLGLVPYEQYF
>TRBJ1-1|TRBV7-2
CASSLAGVTEAFF
>TRBJ2-3|TRBV11-2
CASSLDRIDTQYF
>TRBJ2-7|TRBV7-2
CASSFSGTGAYEQYF
>TRBJ1-3|TRBV18
CASSPAGNTIYF
>TRBJ2-5|TRBV15
CATSGVLAGVETQYF
>TRBJ2-1|TRBV12-5
CASGLRSDEQFF
>TRBJ2-2|TRBV14
CASSHSPGELFF
>TRBJ1-4|TRBV29-1
CSVAGGSTNEKLFF
>TRBJ2-5|TRBV19
CASSLSTGLSQETQYF
>TRBJ1-2|TRBV20-1
CSARLYGYTF
>TRBJ1-5|TRBV6-6
CASGPRYQPQHF
>TRBJ1-1|TRBV10-2
CASSDGGTNTEAFF
>TRBJ2-1|TRBV5-1
CASSLDGRGNNEQFF
>TRBJ2-1|TRBV29-1
CSGGASSYNEQFF
>TRBJ1-6|TRBV10-3
CATRTGQGVYNSPLHF
>TRBJ2-3|TRBV7-2
CASTLAGVSTDTQYF
>TRBJ2-3|TRBV19
CASTPSKETDTQYF
>TRBJ2-7|TRBV10-3
CAGAGTSSYEQYF
>TRBJ2-1|TRBV19
CASSVGTKSSYNEQFF
>TRBJ2-7|TRBV7-2
CASSLTLTSGYEQYF
>TRBJ1-3|TRBV9
CASSVAPDGNTIYF
>TRBJ2-5|TRBV7-9
CASSLGTTGWRETQYF
>TRBJ1-5|TRBV28
CASSLDSGVDSNQPQHF
>TRBJ1-2|TRBV18
CASSPGAGGYGYTF
>TRBJ2-5|TRBV5-1
CASSSSGAQETQYF
>TRBJ2-5|TRBV11-2
CASSLDSQETQYF
>TRBJ2-7|TRBV9
CASSARALAGVYEQYF
>TRBJ2-7|TRBV20-1
CSAGDSAEQYF
>TRBJ1-2|TRBV19
CASSIRTGGYYGYTF
>TRBJ2-1|TRBV5-1
CASWLDPNNEQFF